These 16 T cell receptor beta chains originate from one sample sequenced in a study of identical twins. TCRdb analysed the 5' RACE reads with MiXCR anew, one entry per CDR3 protein. The profile shows hundreds of thousands of distinct CDR3 sequences, roughly 7% of them singletons. These data are also associated with another study on yellow fever vaccine responses in identical twins.

The specimen was memory (CD45RO+) T cells sorted from blood. These receptors were taken from a woman between 18 and 30 years old in good health.

This clonotype has ten or more counts. The gene calls are TRBV12-3 or TRBV12-4 and TRBJ2-1; weak D call: TRBD2 (6 bases). CDR3 length equals 17 residues. V was trimmed by 6 bases and J by 9 bases, leaving 27 bases between them. Written as DNA, the CDR3 is TGTGCCAGCAGGCATCGGAGGGATTTCGTGGGAGTAGGTGAGCAGTTCTTC. Its translation: CASRHRRDFVGVGEQFF.

The V call is TRBV19, the J call TRBJ2-3; 14 bases align to TRBD2. In germline, CDR1 is LNHDA, CDR2 SQIVND (reference sequence). This CDR3 contains 17 residues. The ends lost 10 bases at V and 2 bases at J; junction bases unmatched: 11. The CDR3 DNA is TGTGCCACTGGACTAGCGGGGGGTTCCTACTTCACAGATACGCAGTATTTT. Translated, it gives CATGLAGGSYFTDTQYF.

This clonotype was detected only a few times. The V call is TRBV2, the J call TRBJ2-1; 11 bases map to TRBD2. Germline V gene data show CDR1 as SNHLY and CDR2 as FYNNEI. The ends lost 6 bases at V and 8 bases at J; junction bases unmatched: 18. The CDR3 runs to 18 residues. The CDR3 is CASSVRGSRLAGGDEQFF. DNA for the CDR3: TGTGCCAGCAGCGTTAGGGGAAGTAGGCTAGCGGGAGGCGATGAGCAGTTCTTC.

The chain combines TRBV7-9 with TRBJ2-7; D possibly corresponds to TRBD2 (6 bases). V shed 8 bases and J shed 3 bases, with 17 bases lying between them. CDR3 length equals 14 residues. Germline CDR1 reads SEHNR; CDR2 reads FQNEAQ (reference sequence). Here the CDR3 reads CASLDTGVSYEQYF. DNA for the CDR3: TGTGCCAGCCTCGATACGGGAGTAAGCTACGAGCAGTACTTC.

A few counts support this clonotype. The rearrangement uses TRBV5-5 and TRBJ1-5, with D possibly being TRBD1 (6 bases). The CDR3 loop spans 15 amino acids. Germline V lookup: CDR1 SGHKS, CDR2 YYEKEE (reference sequence). Deletions cut 0 bases from V and 5 bases from J, with 12 bases between. CDR3 nucleotides: TGTGCCAGCAGCTTGGTGTCAGGGGTCTATCAGCCCCAGCATTTT. Residues: CASSLVSGVYQPQHF.

This clonotype was seen ten or more times. The chain has TRBV3-1 and TRBJ2-1, with 8 nucleotides matching TRBD2. Germline CDR1 and CDR2: LGHDT and YNNKEL (reference sequence). The CDR3 has 15 residues. Trimming at V came to 3 bases and at J to 5 bases, leaving 6 bases not matched to a gene. The CDR3 is CASSQGLGPNNEQFF. The CDR3 nucleotides are TGTGCCAGCAGCCAGGGACTAGGACCAAACAATGAGCAGTTCTTC.

This clonotype was recorded many times. CDR3 in DNA: TGTGCCAGTCGAGCGGGGGCAGGAATGAACACCGGGGAGCTGTTTTTT. Amino acids: CASRAGAGMNTGELFF. The rearrangement joins TRBV2 to TRBJ2-2, with TRBD2 identical over 8 bases. V lost 9 bases and J lost 1; bases outside the gene matches: 10. Looked up from germline, CDR1 is SNHLY and CDR2 is FYNNEI. The CDR3 loop spans 16 amino acids. Variable domain in full (rest from reference TRBV2 and TRBJ2-2): EPEVTQTPSHQVTQMGQEVILRCVPISNHLYFYWYRQILGQKVEFLVSFYNNEISEKSEIFDDQFSVERPDGSNFTLKIRSTKLEDSAMYFCASRAGAGMNTGELFFGEGSRLTVL.

This clonotype was picked up a small number of times. The V call is TRBV7-6, the J call TRBJ2-5; 9 nucleotides agree with TRBD1. Losses at the gene ends were 5 bases for V and 2 bases for J; bases not matched to a gene: 6. The CDR3 runs to 15 residues. Germline CDR1 and CDR2: SGHVS and FNYEAQ. DNA of the CDR3: TGTGCCAGCAGCCCGGGGACAGGGCGTCAAGAGACCCAGTACTTC. This gives the protein CASSPGTGRQETQYF. The full variable domain, completed using reference TRBV7-6 and TRBJ2-5, is GAGVSQSPRYKVTKRGQDVALRCDPISGHVSLYWYRQALGQGPEFLTYFNYEAQQDKSGLPNDRFSAERPEGSISTLTIQRTEQRDSAMYRCASSPGTGRQETQYFGPGTRLLVL.

This clonotype was observed many times. The chain links TRBV4-1 to TRBJ1-1; possible D gene TRBD1, 6 bases. The CDR3 totals 15 residues. The V end lost 5 bases, the J end lost 0 bases, and 13 bases lay between the germline ends. Germline CDR1 is MGHRA and CDR2 is YSYEKL. This chain's CDR3 is CASSVRDNMNTEAFF. The DNA for the CDR3 is TGCGCCAGCAGCGTACGGGACAATATGAACACTGAAGCTTTCTTT.

This clonotype has more than one count but fewer than ten. The chain couples TRBV12-3 or TRBV12-4 to TRBJ2-1, with unresolved D. The CDR3 contains 15 residues. V dropped 3 bases and J dropped 6 bases, with 15 bases sitting between them. The DNA for the CDR3 is TGTGCCAGCAGTTTCCCCAACTTGCCAGTCAATGAGCAGTTCTTC. It translates to CASSFPNLPVNEQFF.

This clonotype came up a few times. The CDR3 DNA reads as TGTGCCAGCAGCTTCGAAGGGGGCGCAGATACGCAGTATTTT. Protein sequence: CASSFEGGADTQYF. The V gene is TRBV5-6, the J gene TRBJ2-3, with 7 bases identical to TRBD1. Trimming cost V 2 bases and J 4 bases; bases outside gene matches: 4. CDR3 length: 14 residues. Germline lookup yields CDR1 SGHDT and CDR2 YYEEEE. The full variable domain, its missing parts supplied by reference TRBV5-6 and TRBJ2-3, is DAGVTQSPTHLIKTRGQQVTLRCSPKSGHDTVSWYQQALGQGPQFIFQYYEEEERQRGNFPDRFSGHQFPNYSSELNVNALLLGDSALYLCASSFEGGADTQYFGPGTRLTVL.

The chain couples TRBV29-1 to TRBJ2-7; tentatively, D is TRBD2 (6 bases). CDR1 SQVTM and CDR2 ANQGSEA come from the germline V gene. Deletions cut 3 bases from V and 5 bases from J, with 11 bases between. This CDR3 is built from 12 residues. The CDR3 loop reads CSVEEGTHEQYF. CDR3 DNA: TGCAGCGTTGAGGAGGGCACCCACGAGCAGTACTTC.

The sample holds a few counts of this clonotype. This chain joins TRBV15 and TRBJ2-7; 11 bases agree with TRBD1. This CDR3 contains 13 residues. The ends lost 3 bases at V and 5 bases at J; junction bases unmatched: 0. Germline V CDR1 and CDR2: LNHNV, YYDKDF (reference sequence). The CDR3 loop reads CATSRDRGHEQYF. CDR3 sequence (DNA): TGTGCCACCAGCAGGGACAGGGGGCACGAGCAGTACTTC.

In its sample, this clonotype was seen many times. V and J are TRBV12-3 or TRBV12-4 and TRBJ2-1; D may be TRBD1 or TRBD2 (5 bases each). The CDR3 is 14 residues long. V was pared by 6 bases and J by 7 bases, with 16 bases between. CDR3 sequence: CASRGRDRENEQFF. CDR3 DNA: TGTGCCAGCAGGGGAAGGGACCGAGAAAATGAGCAGTTCTTC.

The sample holds many counts of this clonotype. The genes are TRBV20-1 and TRBJ2-1, with 13 bases fitting TRBD2. V shed 0 bases, J shed 10 bases, and the junction held 9 bases outside the gene matches. CDR1 DFQATT and CDR2 SNEGSKA come from the germline V gene (reference sequence). The CDR3 is made up of 16 amino acids. The CDR3 region is CSARDLLGTSGNEQFF. For the CDR3, the DNA is TGCAGTGCTAGAGATCTTCTGGGGACTAGCGGGAACGAGCAGTTCTTC.

The sample holds many counts of this clonotype. The chain combines TRBV3-1 with TRBJ2-2, with D possibly being TRBD2 (6 bases). CDR1 and CDR2 from the germline V gene are LGHDT and YNNKEL (reference sequence). The length of the CDR3 is 17 residues. The germline V and J ends were trimmed by 1 base and 5 bases, with 17 bases remaining between them. Here the CDR3 reads CASSQAAGGSGTGELFF. The CDR3 coding sequence is TGTGCCAGCAGCCAAGCGGCCGGGGGATCAGGAACCGGGGAGCTGTTTTTT.